This T cell receptor (beta chain) stems from a study of cytomegalovirus exposure and HLA in healthy donors. The PCR used 60 Vbeta and 13 Jbeta primers. The table came from immunoSEQ multiplex PCR; TCRdb's copy has only in-frame clones and leaves some out. Found here are 150,000 to 200,000 clones, over 75% of them singletons; the top ten hold over 2%. Study results and caveats: Donor immune exposure was known only as CMV serostatus. Segments of the TCR beta V type were, in most cases, productive about 90% or about 30% of the time in an earlier analysis. More clonal expansion characterized HLA-associated TCR beta chains than equally common others in a later analysis. The study assumed roughly uniform donor sequencing depth for presence/absence analyses.

This clone was seen just once. What it binds is unknown. The CDR3 length is 14 residues. Germline V gives CDR1 SGDLS, CDR2 YYNGEE. Trimming cost V 3 bases and J 8 bases, with 17 bases left between them. This clonotype was sampled from a man between 60 and 75 years old in good health and CMV-seronegative. Material: PBMCs. The chain uses TRBV9 and TRBJ1-2; a possible D gene is TRBD1 (5 bases). As DNA, the CDR3 is TGTGCCAGCAGCGCCGAGGCAGGGCTCGGCGGCTACACCTTC. Encoded protein: CASSAEAGLGGYTF. The full variable domain, with the rest looked up from reference TRBV9 and TRBJ1-2, is DSGVTQTPKHLITATGQRVTLRCSPRSGDLSVYWYQQSLDQGLQFLIQYYNGEERAKGNILERFSAQQFPDLHSELNLSSLELGDSALYFCASSAEAGLGGYTFGSGTRLTVV.